The subject of this entry is one T cell receptor (beta chain). This clonotype came up many times. This clone's antigen is unknown. No base-level quality is on record; no much larger clone is a single base apart. The donors were roughly 38 Caucasian individuals from Russia, aged 6 to 90 years, who were systemically healthy. Each donor gave about 9.2 milliliters of peripheral blood, drawn into EDTA-treated Vacutainer tubes. PBMCs were isolated by Ficoll-Paque density-gradient centrifugation, with at least 7 million obtained per sample. Total RNA was extracted from PBMCs with Trizol reagent, with at least 6 micrograms obtained per sample. Naive CD45RAhigh/CD27high T cell percentages were measured by flow cytometry on a PBMC aliquot from every donor. Receptors were amplified or captured by 5' RACE. Sequencing relied on an Illumina HiSeq 2500. A second roughly 6 to 11 cycle PCR used a sample-barcoded 5' primer and a J-beta primer mix. Each TCR beta cDNA molecule received a unique molecular identifier from a template-switch 5' adaptor carrying 12 random nucleotides. Each sample yielded at least 2.5 million CDR3-containing paired-end reads. First-strand cDNA synthesis was performed from all RNA using the Mint cDNA synthesis kit, with priming by a TRBC-specific oligonucleotide. Following uracil-DNA glycosylase treatment, a first 18-cycle PCR with universal primers M1SS and BC2_uni_R was performed on all cDNA. The authors processed their data as follows. Normalization of each sample was performed by random selection of 1 million high-quality reads, each carrying a distinct molecular identifier. Reads with shared molecular identifiers were discarded instead of being binned into consensus sequences. CDR3 identification, clonotype clustering and error correction used MiTCR with a Q25 quality threshold and the strictest error-elimination algorithm. A nonparametric unseen species model with Euler transformation was used to estimate lower-bound total TCR beta diversity. TCRdb trimmed public reads at Q25 via fastp, called clones via MiXCR and kept in-frame beta chains. CDR3 protein duplicates are merged, each entry listing the most common genes and DNA. These V and J calls are TCRdb output, not the study's own analysis. Present in this sample are roughly 800,000 distinct CDR3 sequences, roughly 26% of which were seen just once. 2.5% to 3.5% of the sample belongs to the ten largest clones.

This entry is derived from a study of blood T cells in healthy people across ages (dated by TCRdb to about 2015). About the study as a whole: In model experiments, template switching captured about one uniquely barcoded TCR beta cDNA molecule for every two T cells. For two donors (one aged 18 to 30 and one aged 80 or older), the study analyzed two additional independent replicas of 1 million unique cDNA reads from the same blood draw. The donors were split into four age groups: young (average around 17 years), middle-aged (more than 35), aged (approximately 60) and long-lived (under 90). Age-related changes in TCR beta repertoire diversity were measured in the study by deep sequencing normalized with unique cDNA molecular identifiers.

The research as a whole found: The CMV infection status of donors was not known, potentially confounding age-related changes in expanded clonotypes. A strong correlation was found between observed TCR beta diversity and the percentage of naive T cells measured by flow cytometry. The long-lived group showed more naive CD4+ T cells, fewer expanded clones and increased TCR diversity than the aged group, suggesting age selection. As age increased, observed TCR beta diversity per million T cells dropped in a roughly linear way, and a significant reduction was already evident by age roughly 36. Conclusive comparison of naive and antigen-experienced compartments was prevented by the profiling of bulk unsorted PBMCs. Estimates of total diversity based on one million sequenced T cells were considered lower bounds and underestimates.

These records were also assigned to another study, of T cells of mothers and their children. According to the second study: Donors were nine systemically healthy Caucasian individuals: three mothers and their six children. cDNA synthesis used all of the extracted RNA, with roughly 1.5 ug of RNA in each 15 ul reaction. In the second PCR, the M1S primer introduced both the sample barcodes and 2-4 random nucleotides. Each mother yielded over 10 million TCR beta CDR3 reads and each child 2.5 million to 3 million reads. TCR recombination output is similarly shaped by thymic selection in related and unrelated pairs, with a minor effect exerted by inherited differences. Normalized repertoire overlap in related mother-child pairs was always slightly higher than in unrelated mother-child pairs, but the difference was never significant. With a sensitivity of roughly 93 clones per million clonotypes, no persistent microchimeric T cell clones were detected. To look for features that set related mother-child pairs apart from unrelated individuals, the researchers ran deep NGS to compare the TCR beta repertoires of mothers and children. The mean age was around 40 +/- 4 years for the mothers and around 11 +/- 4 years for the children. After adapter ligation was performed with NEBNext reagents, the libraries were sequenced on an Illumina HiSeq 2000 with 100+100 nt paired-end reads. To avoid cross-contamination, the mother libraries and the child libraries were prepared a month apart and sequenced in separate runs. Each donor had between about 450,000 and 2,300,000 distinct TCR beta clonotypes identified. Naive TCR beta clonotypes were estimated from low-frequency clonotypes matched to each donor's FACS-determined naive share, without sorting.

Sequenced: blood. The receptor comes from a boy between 5 and 17 years old in good health.

The DNA is as follows: TGCGCCAGCAGCTGGGGGGAAGAGACCCAGTACTTC. This gives the protein CASSWGEETQYF. The chain is made from TRBV5-1 and TRBJ2-5; 6 matching bases give a weak D call of TRBD2. CDR3 length: 12 amino acids, cysteine to phenylalanine. Only the CDR3 DNA is retained, 36 bases long and in frame from the first base. Via the germline V gene, CDR1 is SGHRS and CDR2 YFSETQ. A distance of 6 bases separates the germline ends of V and J, which lose 3 bases and 3 bases respectively.